This T cell receptor (beta chain) was captured in a study of CD8+CD57+ T cells in acquired aplastic anemia. Regarding the study as a whole: Statistical testing detected no significant gap in CD8+ Simpson's diversity between patients and controls. Nearly 30 was the count of CD8+ CDR3 sequences that patients shared with controls.

Looked up from germline, CDR1 is SGHTA and CDR2 is FQGNSA. This CDR3 is built from 13 residues. Sequenced patients had shown CD8+CD57+ cell expansion by flow cytometry. A severe acquired aplastic anemia diagnosis applied to all patients. No therapy was given to patients before blood sampling. CDR3 and TCR beta VDJ profiling relied on genomic DNA as the template. TCRdb analysed the reads with MiXCR anew, one entry per CDR3 protein. The profile shows more than 250,000 distinct CDR3 sequences, roughly 80% of them singletons. Details on this clonotype: Antigen: not known. The junction shows a germline mismatch at one end, possibly a read error.

This receptor was obtained from a human donor with aplastic anemia. The chain combines TRBV7-2 with TRBJ1-2; D unclear. Specimen: sorted CD4+, CD8+, or CD8+CD57+ T cells (not recorded which) from PBMCs. CDR3: CASSFDLAGGYTF. CDR3 bases: TGTGCCAGCAGCTTTGATCTTGCAGGTGGATACACTTTC. The complete variable domain, with remaining parts taken from reference TRBV7-2 and TRBJ1-2, reads GAGVSQSPSNKVTEKGKDVELRCDPISGHTALYWYRQSLGQGLEFLIYFQGNSAPDKSGLPSDRFSAERTGGSVSTLTIQRTQQEDSAVYLCASSFDLAGGYTFGSGTRLTVV.